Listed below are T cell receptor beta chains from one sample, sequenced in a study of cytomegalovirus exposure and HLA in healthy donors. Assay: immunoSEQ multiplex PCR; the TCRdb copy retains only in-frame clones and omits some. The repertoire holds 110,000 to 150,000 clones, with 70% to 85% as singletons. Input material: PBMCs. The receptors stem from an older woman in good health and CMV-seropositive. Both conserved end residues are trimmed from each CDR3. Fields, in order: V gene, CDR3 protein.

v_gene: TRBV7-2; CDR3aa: ASSFWGLKETQY
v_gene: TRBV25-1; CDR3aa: ASSEIPGGARPEKLF
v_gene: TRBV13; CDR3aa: ASSHGTGARQF
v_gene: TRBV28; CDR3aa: ASSGSPTDTQY
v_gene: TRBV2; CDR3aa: ASISAGANVLT
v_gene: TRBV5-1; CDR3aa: ASSVGLAGEDYEQY
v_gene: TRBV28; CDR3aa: ASTRGGASQPQH
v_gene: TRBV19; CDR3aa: ASRSDRGADTQY
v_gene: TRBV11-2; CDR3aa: ASRQTSGRYEQY
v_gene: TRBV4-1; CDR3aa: ASSHPSSYNSPLH
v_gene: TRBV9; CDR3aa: ASSAGTSPTYNEQF
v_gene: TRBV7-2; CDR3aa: ASSSGADTQY
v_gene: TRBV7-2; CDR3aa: ASSLGQGNTEAF
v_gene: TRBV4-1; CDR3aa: ASSHTSGFETQY
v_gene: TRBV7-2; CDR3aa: ASSLTGSTNEKLF
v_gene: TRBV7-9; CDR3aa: ASSLAQGREGRSVEQF
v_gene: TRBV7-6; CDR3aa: ASSESYNEQF
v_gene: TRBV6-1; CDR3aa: ASSAYREMATEAF
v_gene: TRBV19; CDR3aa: ASRDRDNQPQH
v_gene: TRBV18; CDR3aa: ASSPPRIAKNIQY
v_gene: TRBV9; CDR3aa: ASTSGWRNTIY
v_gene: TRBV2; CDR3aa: ASSISPGTGVNEAF
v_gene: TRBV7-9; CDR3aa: ASSLQSPTGEAF
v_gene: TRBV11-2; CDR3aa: ASRFGTGPTDTQY
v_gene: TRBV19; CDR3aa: ASTSGQGGREQY
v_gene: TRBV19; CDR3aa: ASSKGLATDTQY
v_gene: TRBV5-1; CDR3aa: ASSSRGTGNTIY
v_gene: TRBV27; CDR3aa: ASSLGREGQNIQY
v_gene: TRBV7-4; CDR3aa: ARRPRQAGNTIY
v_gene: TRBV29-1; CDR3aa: SVERGGSRGYT
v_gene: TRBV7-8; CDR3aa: ASSPGGNEQF